This passage covers 7 T cell receptor beta chains from one sample sequenced in a study of blood T cell repertoires in COVID-19. Profiling relied on immunoSEQ multiplex PCR, and the TCRdb table lists in-frame clones only, not all of them. This sample yields about 380,000 clones, of which approximately 90% are seen a single time; approximately 1.2% belongs to the top ten. The sample was PBMCs or T cells enriched from blood (not recorded which). These receptors were obtained from a woman aged 18-29 years who had recovered from COVID-19.

This clone was observed a single time. V and J are TRBV6-2 or TRBV6-3 and TRBJ1-2; D remains ambiguous. CDR3 length: 13 residues. Trimming took 2 bases from V and 2 from J, leaving 6 bases between them. Germline V gene data show CDR1 as MNHEY and CDR2 as SVGEGT. CDR3 sequence (DNA): TGTGCCAGCAGTTACGAAACAAACTATGGCTACACCTTC. It encodes CASSYETNYGYTF.

This clone appeared a single time. This chain links TRBV5-1 with TRBJ1-2, with D possibly TRBD1 on 5 matching bases. The germline gives CDR1 SGHRS, CDR2 YFSETQ. The CDR3 totals 14 residues. The V gene lost 3 bases and the J gene lost 6 bases, with 15 bases spanning the gap. The CDR3 sequence is CASSSYDSVDGYTF. CDR3 coding DNA: TGCGCCAGCAGCTCCTACGACAGTGTGGATGGCTACACCTTC.

The chain couples TRBV5-1 to TRBJ1-1; D is possibly TRBD1 (6 bases). Trimming took 2 bases from V and 7 from J, leaving 12 bases between them. Germline CDR1 is SGHRS and CDR2 is YFSETQ. There are 13 residues in the CDR3. This CDR3 reads CASSFRADSEAFF. CDR3 sequence (DNA): TGCGCCAGCAGCTTTCGGGCGGACAGTGAAGCTTTCTTT. Looking up the rest from reference TRBV5-1 and TRBJ1-1 gives the full variable domain: KAGVTQTPRYLIKTRGQQVTLSCSPISGHRSVSWYQQTPGQGLQFLFEYFSETQRNKGNFPGRFSGRQFSNSRSEMNVSTLELGDSALYLCASSFRADSEAFFGQGTRLTVV.

This rearrangement joins TRBV24-1 to TRBJ1-2; D is uncertain. Per germline, CDR1 KGHDR and CDR2 SFDVKD. CDR3 length equals 14 residues. V gave up 0 bases and J gave up 2 bases, with 6 bases separating them. The CDR3 loop reads CATSDLGRNYGYTF. The CDR3 DNA sequence: TGTGCCACCAGTGATTTGGGGAGGAACTATGGCTACACCTTC.

J is TRBJ2-1 and V is TRBV3-1 (or the pseudogene TRBV3-2); the D gene is possibly TRBD2 (5 bases). The germline CDR1 and CDR2 sequences are LGHDT and YNNKEL (reference sequence). The CDR3 contains 15 residues. V was cut by 5 bases and J by 5 bases, with 16 bases left in between. This CDR3 is CASSGPLRVDNEQFF. In DNA, the CDR3 is TGTGCCAGCAGCGGTCCGTTGCGGGTAGACAATGAGCAGTTCTTC.

The chain links TRBV6-2 or TRBV6-3 to TRBJ1-5; TRBD1 aligns across 9 bases. Germline lookup yields CDR1 MNHEY and CDR2 SVGEGT. The V and J ends lost 0 bases and 7 bases, in that order; junction bases with no gene match: 1. This CDR3 region has 14 residues. CDR3 DNA: TGTGCCAGCAGTTACTCGGACAGGGGCCAGCCCCAGCATTTT. Its translation is CASSYSDRGQPQHF.

This clone was detected only once. The CDR3 spells CASSQPIAVDTQYF. Here the CDR3 DNA reads TGTGCCAGCAGCCAACCTATTGCCGTGGATACGCAGTATTTT. The chain is built from TRBV7-2 and TRBJ2-3; D is unresolved. CDR1 SGHTA and CDR2 FQGNSA come from the germline V gene. Trimming left V 5 bases short and J 6 bases short, with 15 bases between. CDR3 length equals 14 residues.